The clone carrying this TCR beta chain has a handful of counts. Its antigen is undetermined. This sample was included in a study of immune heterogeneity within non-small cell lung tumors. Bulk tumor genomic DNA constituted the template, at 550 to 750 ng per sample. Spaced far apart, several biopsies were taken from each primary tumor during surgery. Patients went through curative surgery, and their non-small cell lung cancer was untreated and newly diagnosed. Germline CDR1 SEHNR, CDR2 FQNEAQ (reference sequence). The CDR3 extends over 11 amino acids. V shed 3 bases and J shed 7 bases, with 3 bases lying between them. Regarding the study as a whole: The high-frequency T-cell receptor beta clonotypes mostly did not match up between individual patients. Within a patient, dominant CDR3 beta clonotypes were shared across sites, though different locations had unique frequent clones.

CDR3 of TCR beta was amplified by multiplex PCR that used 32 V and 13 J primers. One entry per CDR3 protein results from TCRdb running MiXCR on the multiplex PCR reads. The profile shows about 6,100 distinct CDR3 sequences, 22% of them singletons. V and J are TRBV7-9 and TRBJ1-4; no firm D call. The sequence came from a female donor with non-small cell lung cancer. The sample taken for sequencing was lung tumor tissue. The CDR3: CASSFAEKLFF. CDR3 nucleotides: TGTGCCAGCAGCTTTGCTGAAAAACTGTTTTTT.